This T cell receptor (beta chain) was sequenced for a study of cytomegalovirus exposure and HLA in healthy donors. Findings and caveats of the study: The authors enumerated 150 to 200 TCR beta chains as linked to cytomegalovirus.

As for this clone: Its antigen is unknown.

The PCR ran on 60 Vbeta and 13 Jbeta primers. In the study's own analysis: Among the unique TCR beta chains that a later analysis counted, 75 million to 85 million in all, about 11 million were shared. Repertoires were generated with immunoSEQ multiplex PCR, while TCRdb's copy carries only in-frame clones and drops some. V and J calls and clone size are as listed in that table; D and trimming were resolved from the DNA. The top ten hold about 3.3% of the sample, which has roughly 98,000 clones, around 77% seen once. Per the germline V gene, CDR1 is SEHNR and CDR2 is FQNEAQ (reference sequence). V was pared by 0 bases and J by 4 bases, with 12 bases between. This CDR3 contains 15 residues.

The source is a man aged 35 to 55 in good health and CMV-seronegative. The chain uses TRBV7-9 and TRBJ1-2, with a tentative D call TRBD1 (5 bases). Sequencing input: PBMCs. CDR3 in amino acids: CASSLAGGAIYGYTF. The CDR3 bases are TGTGCCAGCAGCTTAGCAGGTGGGGCAATCTATGGCTACACCTTC.